This T cell receptor beta chain was identified in a study of blood T cell repertoires in COVID-19. For the study at large: Sites in the United States, Italy and Spain provided acute and convalescent COVID-19 samples. Sources were T cells, B-cell-depleted T cells, or PBMCs; the material itself was cDNA or gDNA.

The CDR3 is made up of 16 amino acids. Germline V lookup: CDR1 LGHDT, CDR2 YNNKEL (reference sequence). With 1 base clipped from V and 7 bases from J, the junction kept 6 bases outside the gene matches. Sequencing used immunoSEQ multiplex PCR; TCRdb keeps in-frame clones, though not all of them. Among hundreds of thousands of clones, around 88% were seen once, and the ten largest hold about 5.5%. Participants were placed into cohorts based on the clinical history they reported. The TCR originated in a woman aged 40 to 50 who had recovered from COVID-19. This chain uses TRBV3-1 (or the pseudogene TRBV3-2) with TRBJ1-6; TRBD1 matches at 8 bases. The sample taken for sequencing was PBMCs or T cells enriched from blood (not recorded which). The DNA for the CDR3 is TGTGCCAGCAGCCAAGCATCGACAGGGGAGAATTCACCCCTCCACTTT. This encodes CASSQASTGENSPLHF.